These T cell receptor beta chains were read from a single sample in a study of CD8 T cells in ankylosing spondylitis. TCRdb recomputed calls from the 5' RACE reads with MiXCR, one row per CDR3 protein. Of some 85,000 distinct CDR3 sequences in the sample, roughly 9% are singletons; the top ten hold 30%. The source material was blood, either unsorted or a sorted T cell fraction (not recorded which). The receptor source for this set is a male donor with ankylosing spondylitis. Each CDR3 is given with its conserved first and last residue. D genes are given only for firm matches. Rows may omit the clone size; those that give it use once, few, many or a size class.

V: TRBV9; D: NA; J: TRBJ2-3; size: few; DNA: TGTGCCAGCAACCCTCTGGAGGTGGTGGGGACGCAGTATTTT; CDR3: CASNPLEVVGTQYF
V: TRBV27; D: NA; J: TRBJ1-1; size: many; DNA: TGTGCCAGCAGAGGAGGACAGTTACGAGACTTTGAAGCTTTCTTT; CDR3: CASRGGQLRDFEAFF
V: TRBV13; D: TRBD2; J: TRBJ2-7; size: many; DNA: TGTGCCAGCAGCCTGAGACTAGCGGGAACCTACGAGCAGTACTTC; CDR3: CASSLRLAGTYEQYF
V: TRBV7-9; D: NA; J: TRBJ2-5; size: few; DNA: TGTGCCAGCAGCTTCCCGGGGTTGGGGGAGACCCAGTACTTC; CDR3: CASSFPGLGETQYF
V: TRBV4-2; D: TRBD1; J: TRBJ1-1; size: few; DNA: TGTGCCAGCACCCGAGGGCTGGCTGAACGGGGACAGGAGAGGGGAGCTTTCTTT; CDR3: CASTRGLAERGQERGAFF
V: TRBV7-9; D: NA; J: TRBJ2-3; size: few; DNA: TGTGCCAGCGATGGGGCCGCCATTTATTTTCAGTATTTT; CDR3: CASDGAAIYFQYF
V: TRBV11-2; D: NA; J: TRBJ1-3; size: many; DNA: TGTGCCAGCAGTTTGGGACGGAGCTCTGGAAACACCATATATTTT; CDR3: CASSLGRSSGNTIYF
V: TRBV10-1; D: NA; J: TRBJ2-2; size: NA; DNA: TGCGCCAGCAGTGAGCACAGAAACACCGGGGAGCTGTTTTTT; CDR3: CASSEHRNTGELFF
V: TRBV7-9; D: NA; J: TRBJ1-1; size: many; DNA: TGTGCCAGCAGCTTCCCACCTATGAACACTGAAGCTTTCTTT; CDR3: CASSFPPMNTEAFF
V: TRBV6-1; D: NA; J: TRBJ1-1; size: few; DNA: TGTGCCAGCAGTGAACCTCAGCTCGGCGGCCGGCGAGAAGCTTTCTTT; CDR3: CASSEPQLGGRREAFF
V: TRBV12-3/TRBV12-4; D: TRBD1; J: TRBJ1-2; size: many; DNA: TGTGCGGGGGGGACAGGGAACTATGGCTACACCTTC; CDR3: CAGGTGNYGYTF
V: TRBV27; D: NA; J: TRBJ1-5; size: many; DNA: TGTGCCAGCACCTCAGATATTTATAGCAATCAGCCCCAGCATTTT; CDR3: CASTSDIYSNQPQHF
V: TRBV2; D: NA; J: TRBJ2-3; size: many; DNA: TGTGCCAGCAGTGGAGGCAGGTTCGCAGATACGCAGTATTTT; CDR3: CASSGGRFADTQYF
V: TRBV7-9; D: TRBD2; J: TRBJ2-2; size: NA; DNA: TGTGCCAGCAGCCCGCCGGGACTAAACACCGGGGAGCTGTTTTTT; CDR3: CASSPPGLNTGELFF
V: TRBV24-1; D: NA; J: TRBJ2-2; size: many; DNA: TGTGCCACCAGTGAAATCGACAGCATTATAGACACCGGGGAGCTGTTTTTT; CDR3: CATSEIDSIIDTGELFF
V: TRBV30; D: NA; J: TRBJ2-1; size: few; DNA: TGTGCCTGGAGCGAGGACGGGAGCTCCTACAATGAGCAGTTCTTC; CDR3: CAWSEDGSSYNEQFF
V: TRBV4-2; D: NA; J: TRBJ2-1; size: NA; DNA: TGTGCCAGCAGCCAGGGTCTAGAGATAAATGAGCAGTTCTTC; CDR3: CASSQGLEINEQFF
V: TRBV27; D: TRBD2; J: TRBJ2-1; size: NA; DNA: TGTGCCAGCAGTTTTGGGACTAGCGGCTACAATGAGCAGTTCTTC; CDR3: CASSFGTSGYNEQFF
V: TRBV20-1; D: NA; J: TRBJ2-5; size: NA; DNA: TGCAGTGCTAGAGGTAGCGGGACCCAGTACTTC; CDR3: CSARGSGTQYF
V: TRBV7-7; D: TRBD2; J: TRBJ2-5; size: many; DNA: TGTGCCAGCAGCGAGGGGACTAGCGGGAGTAGAGAGACCCAGTACTTC; CDR3: CASSEGTSGSRETQYF
V: TRBV12-3/TRBV12-4; D: TRBD2; J: TRBJ2-1; size: NA; DNA: TGTGCCAGCAGGGCGACTAGCGGGACTTACAATGAGCAGTTCTTC; CDR3: CASRATSGTYNEQFF
V: TRBV2; D: NA; J: TRBJ2-6; size: few; DNA: TGTGCCGGCCCCAGGTCTGGGGCCAACGTCCTGACTTTC; CDR3: CAGPRSGANVLTF
V: TRBV7-6; D: NA; J: TRBJ2-5; size: NA; DNA: TGTGCCAGCAGCTTAGGAGTTGAGACCCAGTACTTC; CDR3: CASSLGVETQYF
V: TRBV5-1; D: NA; J: TRBJ2-1; size: NA; DNA: TGCGCCAGCAGCTTGGATGGCGGTTGGGATGAGCAGTTCTTC; CDR3: CASSLDGGWDEQFF
V: TRBV27; D: NA; J: TRBJ1-1; size: few; DNA: TGCGCCAGCAGTTTAGTAGGACCTGCGGACACTGAAGCTTTCTTT; CDR3: CASSLVGPADTEAFF
V: TRBV19; D: TRBD1; J: TRBJ1-5; size: many; DNA: TGTGCCAGTAGTATCCGGGACAGGGGACACGAAGCGGGTAGCAATCAGCCCCAGCATTTT; CDR3: CASSIRDRGHEAGSNQPQHF
V: TRBV11-3; D: NA; J: TRBJ2-2; size: many; DNA: TGTGCCAGCAGCCCAGGGGGGCACACCGGGGAGCTGTTTTTT; CDR3: CASSPGGHTGELFF
V: TRBV19; D: NA; J: TRBJ2-7; size: NA; DNA: TGTGCCAGTAGTACGACTATAAGCTCCTACGAGCAGTACTTC; CDR3: CASSTTISSYEQYF
V: TRBV20-1; D: TRBD2; J: TRBJ2-4; size: many; DNA: TGCAGTGCTACCCATAGCGGGAGGGCCTTAGCCAAAAACATTCAGTACTTC; CDR3: CSATHSGRALAKNIQYF
V: TRBV20-1; D: TRBD2; J: TRBJ2-3; size: NA; DNA: TGCAGTGCTAGAGATGGGTCTAGCGGGAGGGCCTATTTTTCAGATACGCAGTATTTT; CDR3: CSARDGSSGRAYFSDTQYF
V: TRBV11-2; D: TRBD2; J: TRBJ2-1; size: many; DNA: TGTGCCAGCAGCTTAGGGGGGATTAGCGGGAGCGATGAGCAGTTCTTC; CDR3: CASSLGGISGSDEQFF
V: TRBV19; D: NA; J: TRBJ2-1; size: NA; DNA: TGTGCCAGTGATAGGGCCAAGTGGGAGGACAATGAGCAGTTCTTC; CDR3: CASDRAKWEDNEQFF
V: TRBV20-1; D: NA; J: TRBJ1-5; size: many; DNA: TGCAGTGCTAGAGACATCCAGGGTGACGGTCAGCCCCAGCATTTT; CDR3: CSARDIQGDGQPQHF
V: TRBV5-1; D: TRBD1; J: TRBJ2-1; size: many; DNA: TGCGCCAGCAGGGGGGACAGCGAGGAGCAGTTCTTC; CDR3: CASRGDSEEQFF
V: TRBV4-1; D: NA; J: TRBJ2-2; size: many; DNA: TGCGCCAGCAGCCCCAGACAGCTGAACACCGGGGAGCTGTTTTTT; CDR3: CASSPRQLNTGELFF
V: TRBV5-1; D: TRBD1; J: TRBJ2-3; size: many; DNA: TGCGCCAGCACGGGACAGAACACAGATACGCAGTATTTT; CDR3: CASTGQNTDTQYF
V: TRBV7-2; D: NA; J: TRBJ2-1; size: NA; DNA: TGTGCCAGCAGCTTCCCGTACAATGAGCAGTTCTTC; CDR3: CASSFPYNEQFF
V: TRBV5-6; D: NA; J: TRBJ1-1; size: NA; DNA: TGTGCCAGCAGACTCGCCGGGAGTTGGACTGAAGCTTTCTTT; CDR3: CASRLAGSWTEAFF
V: TRBV6-1; D: NA; J: TRBJ1-1; size: NA; DNA: TGTGCCAGCAGTCAAATGGGTATTATGAACACTGAAGCTTTCTTT; CDR3: CASSQMGIMNTEAFF